What follows describes a single T cell receptor (beta chain). The antigen remains unidentified. The data were produced by immunoSEQ multiplex PCR, yet TCRdb's version contains in-frame clones alone and is incomplete. The table records some 6,700 clones, about 83% of them present only once. This record comes from a study of T cell repertoires in ileal Crohn's disease. About the study: Patients had a median roughly 8-year disease duration, and about 36% were active smokers. Postoperative therapy was given to about half: 11 thiopurines, about 20 anti-TNF agents.

Study results and caveats: Endoscopic recurrence occurred in every patient whose clonality exceeded 26.8%. High-frequency clones were more common in sorted CD8 than CD4 cells.

V dropped 3 bases and J dropped 4; count of bases not matched to a gene: 3. CDR3 length: 14 amino acids. CDR1 is SGHVS, CDR2 FQNEAQ, per germline. The clonotype comes from an adult with Crohn's disease. The rearrangement links TRBV7-8 to TRBJ2-5, with 9 bases aligning to TRBD1. Sequenced input: ileal tissue. In nucleotides, the CDR3 is TGTGCCAGCAGCTTCGGGACAGGGACAGAGACCCAGTACTTC. Translated: CASSFGTGTETQYF.